Listed here are 30 T cell receptor beta chains from one sample, sequenced in a study of cytomegalovirus exposure and HLA in healthy donors (dated by TCRdb to about 2017). Library generation was performed with the immunoSEQ multiplex PCR assay. A mixture of 60 forward primers for TCR Vbeta segments and 13 reverse primers for TCR Jbeta segments was used in the multiplex PCR. In its TCRdb copy, this immuneACCESS table keeps in-frame sequences only and misses some clones. Where compared with another copy, unresolved V genes explain less than half of these, and the others have no known cause. This sample has approximately 110,000 clones in its table, and around 75% of those were observed once. The top ten constitute 6% to 8% of the sample. The sample was PBMCs. The receptors shown here come from a man aged 30 to 45 in good health and CMV-seropositive.

This CDR3 reads CASSERQGASGYTF. The CDR3 DNA reads as TGTGCCAGCAGTGAGAGACAGGGGGCATCTGGCTACACCTTC. This sequence joins TRBV6-1 and TRBJ1-2, with 10 bases aligning to TRBD1. Germline values: CDR1 MNHNS, CDR2 SASEGT. J lost 7 bases, V lost 3 bases, and 5 bases had no gene match. The CDR3 is made up of 14 amino acids.

The chain has TRBV11-2 and TRBJ1-4; weak D call: TRBD1 (5 bases). CDR1 and CDR2 (germline): SGHAT, FQNNGV. V shed 5 bases and J shed 4 bases, with 14 bases lying between them. The CDR3 totals 15 residues. The chain's CDR3 is CASSLTGDLNEKLFF. The CDR3 coding sequence is TGTGCCAGCAGCCTTACGGGGGATCTTAATGAAAAACTGTTTTTT.

Remarks on this clone: The junction shows a germline mismatch at one end, possibly a read error. J is TRBJ1-2 and V is TRBV10-3; no definite D call. This CDR3 has 10 amino acids. From germline, CDR1 is ENHRY and CDR2 SYGVKD. The CDR3 protein is CAIRNFGYTF. DNA of the CDR3: TGTGCCATCCGAAACTTTGGCTACACCTTC.

This clone was counted a few times. The gene calls are TRBV19 and TRBJ2-5, with D perhaps matching TRBD1 (6 bases). The end of the DNA aligns better with TRBJ2-7, so the J call may be wrong. From germline, CDR1 is LNHDA and CDR2 SQIVND (reference sequence). The CDR3 is 13 residues long. The chain's CDR3 is CASRRSQGNEQYF. The DNA of the CDR3 is TGTGCCAGTAGAAGAAGCCAGGGGAACGAGCAGTACTTC.

This chain uses TRBV7-8 with TRBJ2-5; 12 positions agree with TRBD1. Germline values: CDR1 SGHVS, CDR2 FQNEAQ. The J segment lost 5 bases and the V segment lost 1 base, leaving 5 bases of the junction unmatched. The CDR3 contains 16 residues. This CDR3 reads CASSLGDRGRAETQYF. Written as DNA, the CDR3 is TGTGCCAGCAGCTTAGGGGACAGGGGGCGCGCGGAGACCCAGTACTTC.

This rearrangement joins TRBV6-1 to TRBJ1-5, with 8 bases fitting TRBD1. Looked up from germline, CDR1 is MNHNS and CDR2 is SASEGT. The CDR3 consists of 12 residues. V lost 8 bases and J lost 5; bases outside the gene matches: 2. The CDR3 spells CASGTGYQPQHF. CDR3 DNA sequence: TGTGCCAGCGGGACAGGATATCAGCCCCAGCATTTT.

The chain is built from TRBV18 and TRBJ1-1; D unclear. There are 17 residues in the CDR3. Trimming pared 3 bases from V and 1 base from J, leaving 18 bases between. Germline V gene lookup returns CDR1 KGHSH and CDR2 LQKENI. Here the CDR3 reads CASSPKISWEANTEAFF. The CDR3 region has the DNA TGTGCCAGCTCACCGAAAATTTCGTGGGAGGCGAACACTGAAGCTTTCTTT.

Written as DNA, the CDR3 is TGTGCCAGCAGCCGGGGGGCACAAGAGACCCAGTACTTC. Protein sequence: CASSRGAQETQYF. This chain joins TRBV11-1 and TRBJ2-5, with TRBD2 as a possible D gene (7 bases). With 5 bases removed from V and 2 bases from J, the gap between germline ends came to 9 bases. Germline V gives CDR1 SGHAT, CDR2 FQDESV (reference sequence). The CDR3 is 13 amino acids.

The CDR3 loop is CASSLAVSREQYF. DNA for the CDR3: TGTGCCAGCAGCTTAGCCGTCAGTCGCGAGCAGTACTTC. The V call is TRBV7-8, the J call TRBJ2-7; D gene unclear. V gave up 0 bases and J gave up 6 bases, with 9 bases separating them. There are 13 residues in the CDR3. The germline V gene encodes CDR1 SGHVS and CDR2 FQNEAQ.

This clone appeared once. The rearrangement joins TRBV5-1 to TRBJ1-3, with D perhaps TRBD1 (5 bases). The V and J ends lost 4 bases and 7 bases respectively, with 15 bases between them. CDR3 length: 14 residues. The V gene's germline CDR1 is SGHRS and CDR2 YFSETQ. The CDR3 is CASSPQGGRNTIYF. The CDR3 region has the DNA TGCGCCAGCAGCCCCCAGGGTGGGAGGAACACCATATATTTT.

This clone was counted a few times. The CDR3 spells CASSMTARNQPQHF. DNA for the CDR3: TGTGCCAGCAGTATGACAGCGCGCAATCAGCCCCAGCATTTT. The chain carries TRBV28 and TRBJ1-5; perhaps TRBD1 as D (5 bases). The V and J ends lost 5 bases and 2 bases respectively, with 10 bases between them. Germline V gene sequence: CDR1 MDHEN, CDR2 SYDVKM. CDR3 size: 14 residues.

The chain is built from TRBV19 and TRBJ1-1, with 8 bases identical to TRBD1. CDR3 length: 16 amino acids. Looked up from germline, CDR1 is LNHDA and CDR2 is SQIVND (reference sequence). Losses at the gene ends were 5 bases for V and 0 bases for J; bases not matched to a gene: 8. The CDR3 DNA reads as TGTGCCAGTAGTCCCGGGACAGGCTTTTTGAACACTGAAGCTTTCTTT. Translating it yields CASSPGTGFLNTEAFF.

This chain connects TRBV5-1 to TRBJ2-4; 10 nucleotides align to TRBD2. With V trimmed by 4 bases and J by 6 bases, 4 bases remained unmatched. The CDR3 is 14 amino acids. Per the germline V gene, CDR1 is SGHRS and CDR2 is YFSETQ. DNA for the CDR3: TGCGCCAGCAGCGATCCTAGCGGGGGAAACATTCAGTACTTC. Protein product: CASSDPSGGNIQYF.

V usage is TRBV2 and J usage is TRBJ1-1; the D is unclear. The CDR3 is made up of 11 amino acids. V was pared by 7 bases and J by 5 bases, with 8 bases between. Germline-derived CDR1 and CDR2 are SNHLY and FYNNEI. The CDR3 bases are TGTGCCAGCATGAGGGAGACTGAAGCTTTCTTT. Protein product: CASMRETEAFF.

The chain carries TRBV6-6 and TRBJ1-1, with 9 bases matching TRBD1. With 6 bases clipped from V and 4 bases from J, the junction kept 6 bases outside the gene matches. The CDR3 length is 14 residues. The germline V gene encodes CDR1 MNHNY and CDR2 SVGAGI (reference sequence). CDR3 residues: CASSRGQGLTEAFF. CDR3 in DNA: TGTGCCAGCAGCCGAGGACAGGGGCTCACTGAAGCTTTCTTT.

The chain joins TRBV5-8 to TRBJ1-3; D gene uncertain. Trimming stripped 0 bases from V and 4 bases from J, with 8 bases between. This CDR3 is 14 amino acids long. The germline CDR1 and CDR2 sequences are SGHTS and YDEGEE. The CDR3, as DNA: TGTGCCAGCAGCTTGGTCAGGAAAGGAAACACCATATATTTT. This codes for CASSLVRKGNTIYF.

CDR3: CASRVGWAGDGEQFF. As DNA, the CDR3 is TGTGCCAGCCGGGTGGGTTGGGCGGGGGATGGTGAGCAGTTCTTC. V and J are TRBV5-4 and TRBJ2-1; 7 bases align to TRBD2. This CDR3 contains 15 residues. Losses at the gene ends were 7 bases for V and 9 bases for J; bases not matched to a gene: 16. Germline loops: CDR1 SGHNT, CDR2 YYREEE (reference sequence).

The genes are TRBV9 and TRBJ2-3; D is possibly TRBD2 (6 bases). Germline CDR1 and CDR2: SGDLS and YYNGEE. CDR3 length equals 15 residues. V was shortened by 2 bases and J by 2 bases, with 12 bases between the two germline ends. CDR3 DNA sequence: TGTGCCAGCAGCGTGAGGCAGCGGGCCACAGATACGCAGTATTTT. Translating gives CASSVRQRATDTQYF.

The rearrangement uses TRBV6-5 and TRBJ2-3, with 10 positions matching TRBD1. The CDR3 runs 15 residues. The germline V gene encodes CDR1 MNHEY and CDR2 SVGAGI. The V gene end was trimmed by 4 bases and the J gene end by 10 bases; junction bases not matched to a gene: 11. For the CDR3, the DNA is TGTGCCAGCAGTTGGACAGGGGGTGGGCCCGGGTCGCAGTATTTT. Protein product: CASSWTGGGPGSQYF.

The rearrangement joins TRBV7-2 to TRBJ1-6; D unclear. Germline V gene data show CDR1 as SGHTA and CDR2 as FQGNSA. Trimming removed 1 base from V and 0 bases from J, with 13 bases in between. CDR3 size: 18 residues. DNA of the CDR3: TGTGCCAGCAGCTTAGGGGGAGGGCTCAGCTCCTATAATTCACCCCTCCACTTT. The encoded protein is CASSLGGGLSSYNSPLHF.

The rearrangement joins TRBV5-5 to TRBJ2-5; 11 nucleotides match TRBD1. J gave up 2 bases and V 4 bases, and 4 bases lay outside the gene matches. The CDR3 is 15 amino acids. Germline-derived CDR1 and CDR2 are SGHKS and YYEKEE (reference sequence). CDR3 protein: CASSGQGAWQETQYF. The CDR3 DNA reads TGTGCCAGCAGCGGACAGGGGGCTTGGCAAGAGACCCAGTACTTC.

This chain joins TRBV5-1 and TRBJ1-5; 8 nucleotides agree with TRBD1. Germline values: CDR1 SGHRS, CDR2 YFSETQ. Unmatched junction bases numbered 9, after V lost 8 bases and J lost 5 bases. CDR3 length: 14 residues. The CDR3 loop reads CARRTGFGYQPQHF. DNA for the CDR3: TGCGCCAGAAGGACAGGGTTTGGGTATCAGCCCCAGCATTTT. Together with reference TRBV5-1 and TRBJ1-5, the CDR3 gives the full variable domain: KAGVTQTPRYLIKTRGQQVTLSCSPISGHRSVSWYQQTPGQGLQFLFEYFSETQRNKGNFPGRFSGRQFSNSRSEMNVSTLELGDSALYLCARRTGFGYQPQHFGDGTRLSIL.

Regarding this clone: Sequence at one end of the junction differs from germline and may be a read error. The chain employs TRBV6-6 and TRBJ1-2; D is possibly TRBD1 (6 bases). The CDR3 extends over 15 amino acids. CDR1 is MNHNY, CDR2 SVGAGI, per germline (reference sequence). CDR3 DNA sequence: TGTGCCAGCACCAGCCGGGACAACGCTAACTATGTCTACACCTTC. It codes for CASTSRDNANYVYTF.

The chain uses TRBV6-1 and TRBJ1-6, with TRBD1 matching 9 bases. The CDR3 runs to 13 residues. Trimming at V came to 6 bases and at J to 6 bases, leaving 0 bases not matched to a gene. CDR1 is MNHNS, CDR2 SASEGT, per germline. The CDR3 DNA follows: TGTGCCAGCAGACAGGGGGCTAATTCACCCCTCCACTTT. This translates into CASRQGANSPLHF.

The V and J genes are TRBV5-4 and TRBJ2-7; maybe TRBD1 (6 bases). CDR1 is SGHNT, CDR2 YYREEE, per germline (reference sequence). The ends were cut back, 3 bases at V and 5 bases at J, with 12 bases in the middle. This CDR3 has 13 residues. The CDR3 protein is CASSSKQGDEQYF. For the CDR3, the DNA is TGTGCCAGCAGCTCCAAACAGGGTGACGAGCAGTACTTC.

The V and J genes are TRBV6-1 and TRBJ1-5, with no clear D. V dropped 2 bases and J dropped 12 bases, with 8 bases sitting between them. The CDR3 contains 11 residues. Germline CDR1 MNHNS, CDR2 SASEGT. The CDR3 here is CASSEYGHQHF. For the CDR3, the DNA is TGTGCCAGCAGTGAATACGGTCACCAGCATTTT.

V gene TRBV7-9 combines with J gene TRBJ1-2, with D tentatively TRBD1 (6 bases). The CDR3 is made up of 13 amino acids. The V and J ends lost 8 bases and 6 bases respectively, with 16 bases between them. Germline CDR1 is SEHNR and CDR2 is FQNEAQ (reference sequence). CDR3 bases: TGTGCCAGCGGGAAACAGGGCCATGATGGCTACACCTTC. Its translation: CASGKQGHDGYTF.

This clone has more than one count but fewer than ten. CDR3 coding DNA: TGCGCCAGCCAAGACATACCGGGACAGGGGGCGGGAGGCTACACCTTC. This codes for CASQDIPGQGAGGYTF. This rearrangement joins TRBV5-1 to TRBJ1-2, with 12 bases matching TRBD1. The junction had 15 bases not matched to a gene; V was cut back by 7 bases and J by 8 bases. This CDR3 has 16 amino acids. Germline V lookup: CDR1 SGHRS, CDR2 YFSETQ.

The chain employs TRBV6-4 and TRBJ2-1; 9 nucleotides align to TRBD2. V lost 6 bases and J lost 7; bases outside the gene matches: 10. Germline CDR1 reads MRHNA; CDR2 reads SNTAGT. The CDR3 spans 15 residues. The CDR3 nucleotides are TGTGCCAGCAGCGTATCCGCGGGGGGGCAGAATGAGCAGTTCTTC. This encodes CASSVSAGGQNEQFF.

The rearrangement uses TRBV2 and TRBJ1-5, with D possibly TRBD1 on 6 matching bases. The germline V gene has CDR1 SNHLY and CDR2 FYNNEI. The V end lost 5 bases, the J end lost 6 bases, and 17 bases lay between the germline ends. This CDR3 has 15 amino acids. The CDR3 nucleotides are TGTGCCAGCAGTTCCGGGACACCCGGTGGTCAGCCCCAGCATTTT. It yields the protein CASSSGTPGGQPQHF.